The 29 T cell receptor beta chains in this list originate from one sample, sequenced in a study of CD8 T cells in Susac syndrome. Random hexamers primed reverse transcription of about 0.5 to 1 ug RNA. Each CDR3 protein is one row after TCRdb ran MiXCR on the immunoSEQ multiplex PCR reads. The sample yields about 280,000 distinct CDR3 sequences, 85% seen once. Sample: CD8+ T cells from PBMCs. The receptors derive from a human donor with multiple sclerosis.

The rearrangement links TRBV14 to TRBJ2-5; tentative D call: TRBD2 (6 bases). Trimming took 0 bases from V and 4 from J, leaving 9 bases between them. Germline CDR1 reads SGHDN; CDR2 reads FVKESK. This CDR3 region has 14 residues. CDR3: CASSQEDGRETQYF. The CDR3 region has the DNA TGTGCCAGCAGCCAAGAAGACGGGAGAGAGACCCAGTACTTC. The variable domain in full, completed from reference TRBV14 and TRBJ2-5, reads EAGVTQFPSHSVIEKGQTVTLRCDPISGHDNLYWYRRVMGKEIKFLLHFVKESKQDESGMPNNRFLAERTGGTYSTLKVQPAELEDSGVYFCASSQEDGRETQYFGPGTRLLVL.

The chain has TRBV27 and TRBJ2-7, with D perhaps matching TRBD1 or TRBD2 (6 bases each). V was pared by 3 bases and J by 2 bases, with 17 bases between. The CDR3 runs 16 residues. From germline, CDR1 is MNHEY and CDR2 SMNVEV (reference sequence). The CDR3 loop is CASSFLWGRDAYEQYF. In DNA form, the CDR3 reads TGTGCCAGCAGTTTTCTGTGGGGGCGGGACGCCTACGAGCAGTACTTC.

The chain is built from TRBV27 and TRBJ2-7, with 9 positions matching TRBD2. This CDR3 is built from 15 residues. CDR1 and CDR2 (germline): MNHEY, SMNVEV (reference sequence). V lost 6 bases to trimming and J lost 7 bases; unmatched junction nucleotides: 13. In nucleotides, the CDR3 is TGTGCCAGCAGCTTTTCTGCGGGAGGGCCCCGAGAGCAGTACTTC. It codes for CASSFSAGGPREQYF.

This clonotype showed up just once. The V and J genes are TRBV6-5 and TRBJ2-7; maybe TRBD1 (5 bases). The V end was cut by 2 bases, the J end by 2 bases, with 7 bases between. This CDR3 has 13 amino acids. Germline V gives CDR1 MNHEY, CDR2 SVGAGI. CDR3 in amino acids: CASSYRGTYEQYF. CDR3 nucleotides: TGTGCCAGCAGTTACAGGGGCACCTACGAGCAGTACTTC.

This rearrangement joins TRBV9 to TRBJ1-4, with a possible D match to TRBD1 (6 bases). V shed 3 bases and J shed 4 bases, with 7 bases lying between them. The CDR3 extends over 13 amino acids. Per the germline V gene, CDR1 is SGDLS and CDR2 is YYNGEE. The CDR3 loop reads CASSEGGNEKLFF. CDR3 sequence (DNA): TGTGCCAGCAGCGAGGGGGGTAATGAAAAACTGTTTTTT.

The chain is built from TRBV20-1 and TRBJ1-5; D unclear. Germline V CDR1 and CDR2: DFQATT, SNEGSKA (reference sequence). This CDR3 is built from 10 residues. Trimming removed 7 bases from V and 3 bases from J, with 4 bases in between. CDR3 DNA: TGCAGTGACTCCAATCAGCCCCAGCATTTT. This encodes CSDSNQPQHF.

The chain carries TRBV20-1 and TRBJ2-2; a possible D gene is TRBD2 (5 bases). Per the germline V gene, CDR1 is DFQATT and CDR2 is SNEGSKA (reference sequence). Between the trimmed V and J ends, which lost 0 bases and 2 bases, there was a span of 7 bases. The CDR3 sequence is 14 residues long. The CDR3 coding sequence is TGCAGTGCTAGAGATGCGGGTAACACCGGGGAGCTGTTTTTT. This encodes CSARDAGNTGELFF.

The V call is TRBV9, the J call TRBJ2-1, with D uncertain. The germline gives CDR1 SGDLS, CDR2 YYNGEE. V lost 2 bases, J lost 0 bases, and 6 bases lay in between. CDR3 length: 14 amino acids. CDR3 nucleotides: TGTGCCAGCAGCGTTTCCAACTCCTACAATGAGCAGTTCTTC. Its protein is CASSVSNSYNEQFF.

The chain joins TRBV9 to TRBJ1-1; D is unresolved. Trimming took 4 bases from V and 9 from J, leaving 7 bases between them. CDR3 size: 10 residues. Looked up from germline, CDR1 is SGDLS and CDR2 is YYNGEE. CDR3 nucleotide sequence: TGTGCCAGCAGCCCTCATAAAGCTTTCTTT. This translates into CASSPHKAFF.

The chain links TRBV27 to TRBJ2-1; 9 positions agree with TRBD2. The germline V gene encodes CDR1 MNHEY and CDR2 SMNVEV (reference sequence). V was pared by 6 bases and J by 5 bases, with 5 bases of the junction left unmatched. The CDR3 has 14 amino acids. For the CDR3, the DNA is TGTGCCAGCAGAGCGGGAGGTCGAAACAATGAGCAGTTCTTC. Amino acids: CASRAGGRNNEQFF.

This sequence joins TRBV24-1 and TRBJ1-5; tentatively, D is TRBD1 (5 bases). CDR3 length equals 15 residues. Trimming removed 4 bases from V and 0 bases from J, with 9 bases in between. The germline V gene encodes CDR1 KGHDR and CDR2 SFDVKD. CDR3: CATSEGRNSNQPQHF. Here the CDR3 DNA reads TGTGCCACCAGTGAGGGACGGAATAGCAATCAGCCCCAGCATTTT.

This chain connects TRBV9 to TRBJ1-2; D call uncertain. Trimming took off 2 bases at V and 0 bases at J, with 11 bases between the two ends. The germline gives CDR1 SGDLS, CDR2 YYNGEE. The CDR3 extends over 15 amino acids. CDR3: CASSVGQKANYGYTF. The DNA of the CDR3 is TGTGCCAGCAGCGTTGGGCAGAAAGCTAACTATGGCTACACCTTC.

The chain has TRBV3-1 and TRBJ2-1; TRBD2 aligns across 9 bases. V lost 2 bases and J lost 4; bases outside the gene matches: 6. This CDR3 contains 16 residues. Germline V gene lookup returns CDR1 LGHDT and CDR2 YNNKEL (reference sequence). The CDR3 region is CASSQSGTSYYNEQFF. In DNA, the CDR3 is TGTGCCAGCAGCCAAAGCGGGACTAGCTATTACAATGAGCAGTTCTTC.

V is TRBV29-1 and J is TRBJ2-7, with no clear D. Trimming took off 3 bases at V and 3 bases at J, with 12 bases between the two ends. Per germline, CDR1 SQVTM and CDR2 ANQGSEA. The CDR3 contains 13 residues. The CDR3 reads CSVEDQGFYEQYF. The CDR3 DNA reads as TGCAGCGTTGAGGATCAAGGGTTCTACGAGCAGTACTTC.

This chain uses TRBV7-9 with TRBJ1-4, with 10 bases identical to TRBD1. CDR3 size: 16 residues. CDR1 and CDR2 from the germline V gene are SEHNR and FQNEAQ (reference sequence). The junction had 10 bases not matched to a gene; V was cut back by 4 bases and J by 8 bases. The chain's CDR3 is CASSSRTGGGKEKLFF. The CDR3 DNA reads as TGTGCCAGCAGCTCCCGGACAGGGGGAGGAAAGGAAAAACTGTTTTTT.

In the case of this clonotype: At one end, the junction sequence differs from germline, possibly due to a read error. The chain has TRBV13 and TRBJ2-1, with 9 bases lining up with TRBD2. Germline CDR1 and CDR2: PRHDT and FYEKMQ (reference sequence). The CDR3 has 13 residues. The CDR3, as DNA: TGTGCCAGCAGCCTAGCGGGGTACAATGAGCAGCTCTTC. Translating gives CASSLAGYNEQLF. Supplemented by reference TRBV13 and TRBJ2-1, the full variable domain reads AAGVIQSPRHLIKEKRETATLKCYPIPRHDTVYWYQQGPGQDPQFLISFYEKMQSDKGSIPDRFSAQQFSDYHSELNMSSLELGDSALYFCASSLAGYNEQLFGPGTRLTVL.

The V and J genes are TRBV28 and TRBJ1-2; D remains unclear. V was trimmed by 2 bases and J by 1 base, leaving 8 bases between them. This CDR3 spans 14 amino acids. Germline assignment: CDR1 MDHEN and CDR2 SYDVKM. CDR3 DNA: TGTGCCAGCAGTTTAATCGCACTTAACTATGGCTACACCTTC. This translates into CASSLIALNYGYTF.

V gene TRBV28 combines with J gene TRBJ2-3; 9 nucleotides line up with TRBD2. Trimming at V came to 3 bases and at J to 4 bases, leaving 8 bases not matched to a gene. This CDR3 region has 16 residues. Per the germline V gene, CDR1 is MDHEN and CDR2 is SYDVKM. Here the CDR3 reads CASSFFRGRASDTQYF. The CDR3 nucleotides read TGTGCCAGCAGTTTTTTTCGCGGGAGGGCCTCAGATACGCAGTATTTT. The entire variable domain, with the rest obtained from reference TRBV28 and TRBJ2-3, is as follows: DVKVTQSSRYLVKRTGEKVFLECVQDMDHENMFWYRQDPGLGLRLIYFSYDVKMKEKGDIPEGYSVSREKKERFSLILESASTNQTSMYLCASSFFRGRASDTQYFGPGTRLTVL.

This chain connects TRBV9 to TRBJ2-7, with 12 bases fitting TRBD2. The V gene end was trimmed by 5 bases and the J gene end by 2 bases; junction bases not matched to a gene: 2. This CDR3 has 14 amino acids. Germline V gene sequence: CDR1 SGDLS, CDR2 YYNGEE. CDR3 residues: CASSASGRAYEQYF. Written as DNA, the CDR3 is TGTGCCAGCAGTGCTAGCGGGAGGGCCTACGAGCAGTACTTC.

This clonotype came up once. The rearrangement links TRBV4-2 to TRBJ2-7; D assignment may be TRBD1 or TRBD2 (6 bases each). Germline V gene lookup returns CDR1 LGHNA and CDR2 YNFKEQ. This CDR3 contains 17 residues. Trimming shortened V by 0 bases and J by 0 bases, and 15 bases separated the two germline ends. The CDR3 protein is CASSQEEGGSTSYEQYF. In DNA, the CDR3 is TGTGCCAGCAGCCAAGAGGAGGGGGGTTCGACCTCCTACGAGCAGTACTTC.

This chain links TRBV5-1 with TRBJ1-2, with TRBD1 matching 9 bases. The V and J ends lost 4 bases and 8 bases, in that order; junction bases with no gene match: 6. The CDR3 runs 13 residues. CDR1 is SGHRS and CDR2 is YFSETQ in the germline V gene. The CDR3 DNA sequence: TGCGCCAGCAGCACTACAGGGGGCCAGGGCTACACCTTC. This gives the protein CASSTTGGQGYTF. The full variable domain, in which reference TRBV5-1 and TRBJ1-2 provide the parts outside the CDR3, is KAGVTQTPRYLIKTRGQQVTLSCSPISGHRSVSWYQQTPGQGLQFLFEYFSETQRNKGNFPGRFSGRQFSNSRSEMNVSTLELGDSALYLCASSTTGGQGYTFGSGTRLTVV.

This clonotype showed up just a few times. The V and J genes are TRBV6-6 and TRBJ2-1; D is uncertain. Germline V gene data show CDR1 as MNHNY and CDR2 as SVGAGI (reference sequence). There are 14 residues in the CDR3. Trimming cost V 0 bases and J 7 bases, with 10 bases left between them. The CDR3 sequence is CASSYSPHSNEQFF. The CDR3 DNA reads as TGTGCCAGCAGTTACTCCCCACACTCGAATGAGCAGTTCTTC.

The chain joins TRBV13 to TRBJ2-1; D might be TRBD1 (6 bases). V dropped 4 bases and J dropped 6 bases, with 13 bases sitting between them. The germline V gene has CDR1 PRHDT and CDR2 FYEKMQ (reference sequence). The CDR3 spans 14 residues. CDR3 in amino acids: CASSYEDRANEQFF. CDR3 nucleotide sequence: TGTGCCAGCAGCTATGAGGACAGAGCCAATGAGCAGTTCTTC.

J is TRBJ2-1 and V is TRBV18; D not resolved. Germline CDR1 and CDR2: KGHSH and LQKENI. The CDR3 is made up of 14 amino acids. Trimming removed 6 bases from V and 6 bases from J, with 15 bases in between. CDR3 in amino acids: CASSPTSAFNEQFF. CDR3 coding DNA: TGTGCCAGCTCGCCTACCTCCGCTTTCAATGAGCAGTTCTTC.

This chain uses TRBV6-1 with TRBJ1-3, with a weak D call TRBD1 (5 bases). The ends were cut back, 1 base at V and 2 bases at J, with 9 bases in the middle. Germline V gene data show CDR1 as MNHNS and CDR2 as SASEGT. The CDR3 contains 15 residues. The CDR3 DNA sequence: TGTGCCAGCAGTGAAGTGGGGGAGCCTGGAAACACCATATATTTT. Residues: CASSEVGEPGNTIYF.

The chain joins TRBV15 to TRBJ2-2; D uncertain. V was cut by 3 bases and J by 1 base, with 9 bases left in between. The CDR3 has 15 residues. Germline V gene lookup returns CDR1 LNHNV and CDR2 YYDKDF (reference sequence). This CDR3 reads CATSSFWGNTGELFF. As DNA, the CDR3 is TGTGCCACCAGCAGTTTTTGGGGGAACACCGGGGAGCTGTTTTTT.

This clonotype was found a few times. The chain recombines TRBV27 with TRBJ1-5; 7 bases map to TRBD1. Trimming at V came to 8 bases and at J to 5 bases, leaving 6 bases not matched to a gene. Looked up from germline, CDR1 is MNHEY and CDR2 is SMNVEV (reference sequence). The CDR3 has 13 residues. DNA for the CDR3: TGTGCCAGCCGAAAAAGGGGGCATCAGCCCCAGCATTTT. It yields the protein CASRKRGHQPQHF.

This rearrangement joins TRBV6-2 or TRBV6-3 to TRBJ1-1; tentative D call: TRBD1 (6 bases). The CDR3 contains 14 residues. Trimming pared 4 bases from V and 4 bases from J, leaving 13 bases between. Germline V gives CDR1 MNHEY, CDR2 SVGEGT. In nucleotides, the CDR3 is TGTGCCAGCAGTTTAATGGAGGGGGTCACTGAAGCTTTCTTT. This codes for CASSLMEGVTEAFF.

J is TRBJ1-5 and V is TRBV19; possible D gene TRBD1, 5 bases. The CDR3 has 17 amino acids. Trimming left V 6 bases short and J 0 bases short, with 18 bases between. CDR1 LNHDA and CDR2 SQIVND come from the germline V gene (reference sequence). CDR3 amino acids: CASSGTRIEFSNQPQHF. The CDR3 nucleotides are TGTGCCAGTAGCGGGACCCGCATAGAATTTAGCAATCAGCCCCAGCATTTT. The entire variable domain, with the rest obtained from reference TRBV19 and TRBJ1-5, is as follows: DGGITQSPKYLFRKEGQNVTLSCEQNLNHDAMYWYRQDPGQGLRLIYYSQIVNDFQKGDIAEGYSVSREKKESFPLTVTSAQKNPTAFYLCASSGTRIEFSNQPQHFGDGTRLSIL.